This T cell receptor (beta chain) was documented in a study of OX40 agonist ivuxolimab in advanced cancers. Here immunoSEQ multiplex PCR was the method, and the copy in TCRdb shows in-frame clones only, minus some. The sample consists of approximately 74,000 clones, roughly 82% of them appearing once. With regard to this clone: Its antigen is still unknown.

General observations from the study: Specificity for antigen went undetermined in the expanded peripheral T cells.

This CDR3 region has 12 residues. Trimming removed 5 bases from V and 7 bases from J, with 11 bases in between. In germline, CDR1 is KGHSH, CDR2 LQKENI. Sequenced here: CD4+ or CD8+ T cells sorted from blood, sampled in a trial of the OX40 agonist ivuxolimab. This TCR was recovered from an adult with an advanced solid tumor such as melanoma, head and neck, liver or kidney cancer. The V call is TRBV18, the J call TRBJ1-1; D unresolved. The CDR3 spells CASSTWPFEAFF. The DNA for the CDR3 is TGTGCCAGCTCAACCTGGCCCTTTGAAGCTTTCTTT.